A selection of T cell receptor beta chains follows, all from one sample in a study of patients and donors after allogeneic stem cell transplantation. From the RT-PCR reads, TCRdb called clonotypes with MiXCR, one entry per CDR3 protein. Of roughly 880,000 distinct CDR3 sequences listed, 18% are singletons. The sequenced sample consisted of blood, either unsorted or a sorted T cell fraction (not recorded which). All receptors come from a human donor who was either an allogeneic HSCT recipient or a stem cell or donor lymphocyte infusion donor (not recorded which). It is not recorded whose cells these are; they may come from a transplant donor. The CDR3 runs from the conserved cysteine through the conserved F or W. D genes are given only for firm matches. Clone sizes are given selectively: once, few, many, or a class where the clone is expanded.

j_call d_call clone_size v_call cdr3_aa cdr3_nt
TRBJ2-7 TRBD1 few TRBV5-4 CASSLAGTEGREQYF TGTGCCAGCAGCTTGGCTGGGACAGAGGGTAGGGAGCAGTACTTC
TRBJ1-2 - few TRBV30 CAWSVRTAQGYTF TGTGCCTGGAGTGTACGGACAGCCCAAGGCTACACCTTC
TRBJ1-2 - - TRBV6-2/TRBV6-3 CASTLEAGGYGYTF TGTGCCAGCACACTCGAGGCAGGCGGATATGGCTACACCTTC
TRBJ1-4 - - TRBV5-1 CASSLERGEKLFF TGCGCCAGCAGCTTGGAAAGGGGAGAAAAACTGTTTTTT
TRBJ2-3 - many TRBV24-1 CATSEGDDLSDTQYF TGTGCCACCAGTGAAGGGGACGATCTTAGTGATACGCAGTATTTT
TRBJ1-2 TRBD1 - TRBV10-3 CATRQGANSNRWGYTF TGTGCCACGAGACAGGGGGCAAATTCGAATAGATGGGGCTACACCTTC
TRBJ2-3 - few TRBV24-1 CATSDFGEMGATDTQYF TGTGCCACCAGTGATTTCGGCGAGATGGGGGCGACAGATACGCAGTATTTT
TRBJ1-2 TRBD1 - TRBV12-3/TRBV12-4 CASGGTGALYGYTF TGTGCCAGCGGGGGGACAGGGGCCCTCTATGGCTACACCTTC
TRBJ2-3 - few TRBV12-3/TRBV12-4 CASSFEGLRTDTQYF TGTGCCAGCAGTTTTGAGGGCCTACGCACAGATACGCAGTATTTT
TRBJ1-6 - - TRBV6-5 CASSYSVGESYNSPLHF TGTGCCAGCAGTTACTCCGTGGGGGAGTCCTATAATTCACCCCTCCACTTT
TRBJ1-2 - few TRBV10-3 CAISNRDYGYTF TGTGCCATCAGTAACAGGGACTATGGCTACACCTTC
TRBJ2-2 TRBD2 few TRBV3-1 CASSQEGTSGGRELFF TGTGCCAGCAGCCAGGAAGGGACTAGCGGGGGAAGGGAGCTGTTTTTT
TRBJ1-1 - few TRBV29-1 CSVSEAEAFF TGCAGCGTTTCGGAGGCTGAAGCTTTCTTT
TRBJ2-5 - - TRBV20-1 CSARGGGNNQETQYF TGCAGTGCTAGGGGCGGGGGCAATAACCAAGAGACCCAGTACTTC
TRBJ2-6 - - TRBV12-3/TRBV12-4 CASSFNGREAGANVLTF TGTGCCAGCAGTTTCAACGGCAGGGAGGCTGGGGCCAACGTCCTGACTTTC
TRBJ2-1 - few TRBV1 CTSSQFPCF TGCACCAGCAGCCAATTCCCCTGCTTC
TRBJ2-7 TRBD1 few TRBV5-1 CASSLASGTGGEQYF TGCGCCAGCAGCTTGGCTTCTGGGACAGGGGGCGAGCAGTACTTC
TRBJ2-7 - - TRBV5-4 CAMQGNSYEQYF TGTGCCATGCAGGGAAACTCCTACGAGCAGTACTTC
TRBJ1-3 - - TRBV24-1 CATSDSVDTIYF TGTGCCACCAGTGATTCGGTAGACACCATATATTTT
TRBJ2-7 TRBD1 - TRBV7-9 CASALTGITYEQYF TGTGCCAGTGCACTGACAGGGATTACCTACGAGCAGTACTTC
TRBJ1-4 - many TRBV29-1 CSVKQGAGGEKLFF TGCAGCGTCAAACAGGGAGCGGGTGGAGAAAAACTGTTTTTT
TRBJ2-7 TRBD1 - TRBV20-1 CSVTGQVAGEQYF TGCAGTGTCACGGGACAGGTTGCTGGTGAGCAGTACTTC
TRBJ2-4 - - TRBV20-1 CSAIWPRAKNIQYF TGCAGTGCTATATGGCCTAGGGCCAAAAACATTCAGTACTTC
TRBJ2-7 - few TRBV12-3/TRBV12-4 CASSLNPGEQYF TGTGCCAGCAGTTTAAACCCCGGGGAGCAGTACTTC
TRBJ2-7 TRBD1 - TRBV20-1 CSAKWDRPSYEQYF TGCAGTGCCAAATGGGACAGGCCCTCCTACGAGCAGTACTTC
TRBJ2-4 - few TRBV5-1 CASSHGQFGIQYF TGCGCCAGCAGCCACGGACAATTCGGCATTCAGTACTTC
TRBJ1-2 - - TRBV6-1 CASSEAGATFAYYGYTF TGTGCCAGCAGTGAAGCAGGAGCCACCTTTGCTTACTATGGCTACACCTTC
TRBJ2-3 - few TRBV29-1 CTIAGVADTQYF TGCACCATTGCAGGGGTCGCAGATACGCAGTATTTT
TRBJ2-4 TRBD1 few TRBV12-3/TRBV12-4 CASSSGTENIQYF TGTGCCAGCAGTTCCGGGACAGAAAACATTCAGTACTTC
TRBJ2-5 - - TRBV12-5 CASGLVQGYQETQYF TGTGCTAGTGGTTTGGTACAGGGTTACCAAGAGACCCAGTACTTC
TRBJ1-1 - many TRBV5-1 CASSLDSNTEAFF TGCGCCAGCAGCTTGGACAGCAACACTGAAGCTTTCTTT
TRBJ2-1 - - TRBV9 CASSVEPLGHNEQFF TGTGCCAGCAGCGTAGAACCCCTGGGGCACAATGAGCAGTTCTTC
TRBJ2-1 TRBD2 many TRBV6-5 CASSYSGTSNEQFF TGTGCCAGCAGTTACTCCGGGACTAGCAATGAGCAGTTCTTC
TRBJ2-4 - few TRBV5-6 CASRAGTLAKNIQYF TGTGCCAGCAGAGCTGGGACCTTAGCCAAAAACATTCAGTACTTC
TRBJ2-4 TRBD1 - TRBV20-1 CSAREGTVKNIQYF TGCAGTGCTAGAGAGGGGACAGTCAAAAACATTCAGTACTTC
TRBJ2-2 - few TRBV4-3 CASSQDVGGPLGGELFF TGCGCCAGCAGCCAAGATGTTGGAGGGCCTTTGGGCGGGGAGCTGTTTTTT
TRBJ1-3 TRBD1 - TRBV18 CASSPPGQSVIYF TGTGCCAGCTCACCTCCGGGACAGTCCGTAATATATTTT
TRBJ2-5 TRBD1 few TRBV25-1 CASSEGTGYQETQYF TGTGCCAGCAGTGAAGGGACAGGGTACCAAGAGACCCAGTACTTC
TRBJ2-3 - - TRBV2 CASSTQGRGTQYF TGTGCCAGCAGCACACAGGGTCGTGGTACGCAGTATTTT